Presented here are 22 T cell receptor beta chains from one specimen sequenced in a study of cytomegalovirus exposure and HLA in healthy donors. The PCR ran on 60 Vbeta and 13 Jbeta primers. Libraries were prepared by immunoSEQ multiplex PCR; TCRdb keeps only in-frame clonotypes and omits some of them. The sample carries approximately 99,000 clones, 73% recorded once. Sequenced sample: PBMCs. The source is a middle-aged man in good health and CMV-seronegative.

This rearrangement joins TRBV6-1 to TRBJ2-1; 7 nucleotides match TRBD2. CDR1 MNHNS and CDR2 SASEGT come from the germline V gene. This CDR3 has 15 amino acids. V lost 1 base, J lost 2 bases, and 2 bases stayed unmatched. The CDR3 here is CASSEEGLTYNEQFF. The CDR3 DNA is TGTGCCAGCAGTGAAGAGGGACTAACCTACAATGAGCAGTTCTTC.

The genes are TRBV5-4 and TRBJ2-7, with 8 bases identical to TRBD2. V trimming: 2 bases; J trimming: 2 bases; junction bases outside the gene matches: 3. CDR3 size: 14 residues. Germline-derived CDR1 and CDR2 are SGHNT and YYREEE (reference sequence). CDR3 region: CASSLTSGPYEQYF. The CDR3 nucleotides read TGTGCCAGCAGCTTAACTAGCGGACCCTACGAGCAGTACTTC.

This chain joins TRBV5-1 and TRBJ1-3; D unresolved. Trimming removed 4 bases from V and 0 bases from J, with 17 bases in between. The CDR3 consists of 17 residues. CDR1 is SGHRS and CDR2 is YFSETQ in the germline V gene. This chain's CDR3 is CASSLSGSPLSGNTIYF. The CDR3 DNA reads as TGCGCCAGCAGCCTGAGTGGGAGTCCCCTCTCTGGAAACACCATATATTTT.

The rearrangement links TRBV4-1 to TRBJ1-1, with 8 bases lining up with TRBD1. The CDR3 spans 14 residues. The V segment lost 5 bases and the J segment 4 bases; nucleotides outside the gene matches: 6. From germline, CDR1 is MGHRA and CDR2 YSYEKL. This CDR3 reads CASSYRGMTTEAFF. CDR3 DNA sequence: TGCGCCAGCAGCTACAGGGGGATGACCACTGAAGCTTTCTTT.

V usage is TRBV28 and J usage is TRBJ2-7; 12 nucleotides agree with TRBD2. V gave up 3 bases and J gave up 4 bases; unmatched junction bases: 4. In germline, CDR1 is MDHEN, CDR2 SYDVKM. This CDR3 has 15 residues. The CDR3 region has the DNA TGTGCCAGCAGTTTCCCGACTAGCGGGGGATACGAGCAGTACTTC. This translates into CASSFPTSGGYEQYF. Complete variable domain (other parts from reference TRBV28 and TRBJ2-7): DVKVTQSSRYLVKRTGEKVFLECVQDMDHENMFWYRQDPGLGLRLIYFSYDVKMKEKGDIPEGYSVSREKKERFSLILESASTNQTSMYLCASSFPTSGGYEQYFGPGTRLTVT.

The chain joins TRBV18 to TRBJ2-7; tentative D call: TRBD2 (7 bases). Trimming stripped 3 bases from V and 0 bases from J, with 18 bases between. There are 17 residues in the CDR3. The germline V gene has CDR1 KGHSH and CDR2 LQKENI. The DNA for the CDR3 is TGTGCCAGCTCACCGCGAGGAGGGGGGGCTTACTCCTACGAGCAGTACTTC. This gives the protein CASSPRGGGAYSYEQYF.

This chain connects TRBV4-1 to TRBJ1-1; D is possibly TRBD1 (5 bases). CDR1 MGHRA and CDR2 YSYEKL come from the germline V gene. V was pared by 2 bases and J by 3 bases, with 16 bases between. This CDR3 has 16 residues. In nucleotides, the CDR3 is TGCGCCAGCAGCCAACGAGTTCGGGGGTTGGACACTGAAGCTTTCTTT. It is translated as CASSQRVRGLDTEAFF.

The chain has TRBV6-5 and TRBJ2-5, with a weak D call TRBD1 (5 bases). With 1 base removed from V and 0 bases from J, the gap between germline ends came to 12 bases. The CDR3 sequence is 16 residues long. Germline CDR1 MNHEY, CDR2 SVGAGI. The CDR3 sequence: CASSYLSKGHQETQYF. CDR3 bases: TGTGCCAGCAGTTACTTGTCCAAGGGGCACCAAGAGACCCAGTACTTC.

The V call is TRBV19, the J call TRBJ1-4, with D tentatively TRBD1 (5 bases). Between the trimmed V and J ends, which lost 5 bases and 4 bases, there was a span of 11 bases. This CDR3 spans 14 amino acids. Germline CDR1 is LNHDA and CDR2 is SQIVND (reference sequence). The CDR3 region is CASSSIGVNEKLFF. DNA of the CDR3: TGTGCCAGTAGTTCCATAGGGGTTAATGAAAAACTGTTTTTT.

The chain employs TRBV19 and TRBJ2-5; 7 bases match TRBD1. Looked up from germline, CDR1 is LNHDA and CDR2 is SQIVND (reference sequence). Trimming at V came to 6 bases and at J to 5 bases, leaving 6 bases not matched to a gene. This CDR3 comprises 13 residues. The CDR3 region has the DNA TGTGCCAGTAGCAAGACAGGGTCGGAGACCCAGTACTTC. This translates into CASSKTGSETQYF.

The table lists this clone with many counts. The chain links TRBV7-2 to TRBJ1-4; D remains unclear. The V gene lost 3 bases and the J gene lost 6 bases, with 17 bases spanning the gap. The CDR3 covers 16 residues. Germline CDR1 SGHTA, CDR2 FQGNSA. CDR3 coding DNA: TGTGCCAGCAGCTTGGTGTGGGGAGGGATCGATGAAAAACTGTTTTTT. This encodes CASSLVWGGIDEKLFF. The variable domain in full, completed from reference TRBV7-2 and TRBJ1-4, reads GAGVSQSPSNKVTEKGKDVELRCDPISGHTALYWYRQSLGQGLEFLIYFQGNSAPDKSGLPSDRFSAERTGGSVSTLTIQRTQQEDSAVYLCASSLVWGGIDEKLFFGSGTQLSVL.

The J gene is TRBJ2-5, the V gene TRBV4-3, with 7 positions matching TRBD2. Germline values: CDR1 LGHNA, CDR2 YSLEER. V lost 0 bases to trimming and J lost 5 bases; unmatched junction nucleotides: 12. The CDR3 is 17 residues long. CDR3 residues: CASSQEGQRGGGETQYF. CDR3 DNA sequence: TGCGCCAGCAGCCAAGAGGGCCAGCGCGGGGGAGGGGAGACCCAGTACTTC.

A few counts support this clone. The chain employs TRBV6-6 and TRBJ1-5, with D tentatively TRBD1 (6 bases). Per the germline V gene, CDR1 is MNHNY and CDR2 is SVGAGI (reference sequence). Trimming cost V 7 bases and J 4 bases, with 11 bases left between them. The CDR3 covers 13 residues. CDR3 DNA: TGTGCCAGCATTGGGCAGGGGAATCAGCCCCAGCATTTT. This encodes CASIGQGNQPQHF.

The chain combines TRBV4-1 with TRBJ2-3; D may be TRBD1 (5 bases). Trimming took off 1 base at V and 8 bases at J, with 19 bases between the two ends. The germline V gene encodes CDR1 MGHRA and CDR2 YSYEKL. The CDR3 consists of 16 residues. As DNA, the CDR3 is TGCGCCAGCAGCCAAGTAACAGGTTGGGGTTTGGGTACGCAGTATTTT. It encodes CASSQVTGWGLGTQYF.

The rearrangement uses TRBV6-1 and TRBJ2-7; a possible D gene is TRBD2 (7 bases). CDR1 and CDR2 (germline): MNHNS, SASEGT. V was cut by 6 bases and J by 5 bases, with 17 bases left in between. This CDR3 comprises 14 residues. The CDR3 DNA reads TGTGCCAGCAGGTTGGGGGGGGCAAATAACGAGCAGTACTTC. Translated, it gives CASRLGGANNEQYF.

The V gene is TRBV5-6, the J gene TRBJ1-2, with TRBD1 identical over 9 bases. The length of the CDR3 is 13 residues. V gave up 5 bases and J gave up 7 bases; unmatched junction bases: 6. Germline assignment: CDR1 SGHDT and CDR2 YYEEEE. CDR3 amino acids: CASRRTGGSGYTF. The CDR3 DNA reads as TGTGCCAGCAGACGAACAGGGGGCAGTGGCTACACCTTC.

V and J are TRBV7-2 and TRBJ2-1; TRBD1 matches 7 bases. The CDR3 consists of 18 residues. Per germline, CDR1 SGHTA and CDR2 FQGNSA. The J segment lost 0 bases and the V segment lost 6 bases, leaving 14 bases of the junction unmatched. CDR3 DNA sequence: TGTGCCAGCAGTCCTTCATGGGGAAGGACAGGCTCCTACAATGAGCAGTTCTTC. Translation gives CASSPSWGRTGSYNEQFF.

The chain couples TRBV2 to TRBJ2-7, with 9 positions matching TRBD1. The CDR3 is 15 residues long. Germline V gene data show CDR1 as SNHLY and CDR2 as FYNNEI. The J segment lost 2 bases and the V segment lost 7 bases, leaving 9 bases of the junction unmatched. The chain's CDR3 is CASKSTGGTPYEQYF. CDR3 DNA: TGTGCCAGCAAATCCACAGGGGGCACCCCCTACGAGCAGTACTTC.

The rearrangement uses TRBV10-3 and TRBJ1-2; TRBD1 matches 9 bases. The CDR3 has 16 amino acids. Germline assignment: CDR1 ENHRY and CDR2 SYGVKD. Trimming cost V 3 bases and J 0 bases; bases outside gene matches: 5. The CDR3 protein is CAISETGGTANYGYTF. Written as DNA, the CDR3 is TGTGCCATCAGTGAAACAGGGGGCACCGCTAACTATGGCTACACCTTC.

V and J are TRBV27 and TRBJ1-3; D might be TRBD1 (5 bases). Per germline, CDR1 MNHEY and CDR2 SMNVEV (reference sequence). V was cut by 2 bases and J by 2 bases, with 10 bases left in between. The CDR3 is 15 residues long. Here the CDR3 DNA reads TGTGCCAGCAGTTTAGGCCAGGGCCCTGGAAACACCATATATTTT. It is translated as CASSLGQGPGNTIYF.

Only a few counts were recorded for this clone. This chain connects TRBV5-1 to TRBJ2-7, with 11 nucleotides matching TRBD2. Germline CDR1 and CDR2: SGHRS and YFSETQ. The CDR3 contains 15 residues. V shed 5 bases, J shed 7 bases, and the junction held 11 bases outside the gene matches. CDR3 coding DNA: TGCGCCAGCAGACTATGGACTAGCGGGCGAAATGAGCAGTACTTC. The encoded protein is CASRLWTSGRNEQYF.

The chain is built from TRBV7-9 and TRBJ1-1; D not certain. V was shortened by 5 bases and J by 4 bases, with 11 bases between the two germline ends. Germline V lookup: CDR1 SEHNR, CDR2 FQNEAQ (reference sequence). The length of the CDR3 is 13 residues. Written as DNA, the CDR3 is TGTGCCAGCAGCCTCTTCGGCGGCACTGAAGCTTTCTTT. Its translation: CASSLFGGTEAFF. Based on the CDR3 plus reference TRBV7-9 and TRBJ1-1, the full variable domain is DTGVSQNPRHKITKRGQNVTFRCDPISEHNRLYWYRQTLGQGPEFLTYFQNEAQLEKSRLLSDRFSAERPKGSFSTLEIQRTEQGDSAMYLCASSLFGGTEAFFGQGTRLTVV.